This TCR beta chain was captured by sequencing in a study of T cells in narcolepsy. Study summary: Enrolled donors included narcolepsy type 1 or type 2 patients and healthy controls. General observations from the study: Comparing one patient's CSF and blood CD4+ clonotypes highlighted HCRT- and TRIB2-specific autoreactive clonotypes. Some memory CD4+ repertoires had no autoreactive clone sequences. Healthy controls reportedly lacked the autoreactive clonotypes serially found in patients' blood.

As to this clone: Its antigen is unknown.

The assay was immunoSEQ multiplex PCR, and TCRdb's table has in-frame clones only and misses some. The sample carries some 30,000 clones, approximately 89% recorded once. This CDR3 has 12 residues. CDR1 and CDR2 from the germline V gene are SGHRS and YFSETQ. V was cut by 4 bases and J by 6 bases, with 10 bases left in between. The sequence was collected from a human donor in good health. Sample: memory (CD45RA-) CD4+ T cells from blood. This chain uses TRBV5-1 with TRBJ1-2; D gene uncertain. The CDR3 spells CASSPAGHGYTF. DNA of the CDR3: TGCGCCAGCAGCCCCGCGGGCCATGGCTACACCTTC.